Listed below are T cell receptor beta chains from one sample, sequenced in a study of control samples from healthy donors and cancer patients. Assay used: immunoSEQ multiplex PCR; TCRdb lists only in-frame clones, some missing. Of 120,000 or so clones in the sample, around 93% were seen once. The sequenced sample was blood. All receptors derive from a young man in good health. Each CDR3 is given with its conserved first and last residue. The order of the fields is clone size, D gene, J gene, V gene, CDR3 protein, CDR3 DNA. The D gene is left open where the match is weak. The listing skips clone size in some rows; elsewhere it reads once, few, many or a size class.

>NA|TRBD1|TRBJ2-1|TRBV30
CAWTPTGGPYNEQFF
TGTGCCTGGACACCGACAGGGGGGCCCTACAATGAGCAGTTCTTC
>NA|NA|TRBJ1-2|TRBV30
CAWSVKGTTNYGYTF
TGTGCCTGGAGTGTAAAGGGAACGACTAACTATGGCTACACCTTC
>NA|NA|TRBJ2-3|TRBV4-1
CATRDGHTDTQYF
TGCGCCACCCGGGACGGTCACACAGATACGCAGTATTTT
>NA|NA|TRBJ2-7|TRBV5-4
CASSLDSAYEQYF
TGTGCCAGCAGCTTGGACAGTGCCTACGAGCAGTACTTC
>NA|TRBD1|TRBJ2-7|TRBV27
CASSPGTGGYEQYF
TGTGCCAGCAGCCCCGGGACAGGGGGCTACGAGCAGTACTTC
>NA|NA|TRBJ2-7|TRBV10-3
CAISEGDLSSYEQYF
TGTGCCATCAGTGAGGGGGACCTCAGCTCCTACGAGCAGTACTTC
>NA|NA|TRBJ1-6|TRBV27
CASSLDGDYNSPLHF
TGTGCCAGCAGTTTGGACGGGGATTATAATTCACCCCTCCACTTT
>NA|NA|TRBJ2-1|TRBV2
CASSPPWREQFF
TGTGCCAGCAGTCCGCCCTGGCGTGAGCAGTTCTTC
>NA|NA|TRBJ1-2|TRBV7-9
CASSLGGVAYGYTF
TGTGCCAGCAGCTTAGGTGGGGTGGCCTATGGCTACACCTTC
>NA|NA|TRBJ2-3|TRBV10-1
CASSESFGASIGTQYF
TGCGCCAGCAGTGAGTCGTTCGGGGCATCGATTGGTACGCAGTATTTT
>NA|NA|TRBJ1-2|TRBV9
CASTLAGGSNYGYTF
TGTGCCAGCACCCTCGCGGGGGGTTCAAACTATGGCTACACCTTC
>once|TRBD1|TRBJ1-2|TRBV30
CAWNRGQGHYGYTF
TGTGCCTGGAACCGAGGACAGGGCCACTATGGCTACACCTTC
>NA|NA|TRBJ1-3|TRBV19
CASSIRPPANTIYF
TGTGCCAGTAGTATACGGCCCCCGGCAAACACCATATATTTT
>NA|NA|TRBJ1-5|TRBV6-2/TRBV6-3
CASSPWRDNNQPQHF
TGTGCCAGCAGTCCCTGGCGGGATAACAATCAGCCCCAGCATTTT
>NA|NA|TRBJ2-3|TRBV21-1
CASSSRTGGGTDTQYF
TGTGCCAGCAGCTCCCGGACAGGGGGCGGCACAGATACGCAGTATTTT
>NA|TRBD1|TRBJ2-5|TRBV5-1
CASSPGDRANIETQYF
TGCGCCAGCAGCCCGGGGGACAGGGCTAATATAGAGACCCAGTACTTC
>few|NA|TRBJ2-2|TRBV6-6
CARSSGDHGELFF
TGTGCCAGGAGTTCAGGGGACCACGGGGAGCTGTTTTTT
>NA|NA|TRBJ2-3|TRBV30
CAWSAGRTSTDTQYF
TGTGCCTGGAGTGCAGGGAGGACTAGCACAGATACGCAGTATTTT
>NA|TRBD2|TRBJ2-7|TRBV12-3/TRBV12-4
CASSLPSGYEQYF
TGTGCCAGCAGTTTGCCTAGCGGCTACGAGCAGTACTTC
>NA|TRBD1|TRBJ2-7|TRBV10-3
CAIGTGVEQYF
TGTGCCATCGGGACAGGGGTCGAGCAGTACTTC
>NA|NA|TRBJ2-1|TRBV20-1
CSARDNEQFF
TGCAGTGCTAGGGACAATGAGCAGTTCTTC
>NA|NA|TRBJ2-2|TRBV3-1/TRBV3-2
CASSLGSSGELFF
TGTGCCAGCAGCCTTGGGTCATCCGGGGAGCTGTTTTTT
>NA|NA|TRBJ2-3|TRBV27
CASSLSWPLVDTQYF
TGTGCCAGCAGTTTATCGTGGCCGTTGGTGGATACGCAGTATTTT
>once|TRBD1|TRBJ2-3|TRBV3-1/TRBV3-2
CASSPDRADTQYF
TGTGCCAGCAGCCCGGACAGGGCAGATACGCAGTATTTT
>NA|TRBD1|TRBJ2-4|TRBV5-1
CASSSRGRGNIQYF
TGCGCCAGCAGCTCCAGGGGGCGAGGAAACATTCAGTACTTC
>NA|TRBD2|TRBJ2-5|TRBV4-1
CASRASGGWETQYF
TGCGCCAGCAGGGCTAGCGGGGGGTGGGAGACCCAGTACTTC
>NA|TRBD2|TRBJ2-1|TRBV7-3
CASSLNPGGGSYNEQFF
TGTGCCAGCAGCTTAAACCCCGGCGGGGGTTCCTACAATGAGCAGTTCTTC
>NA|NA|TRBJ1-3|TRBV6-5
CASSPTGGNTIYF
TGTGCCAGCAGTCCCACAGGGGGAAACACCATATATTTT
>NA|TRBD1|TRBJ2-5|TRBV7-2
CASSLPGQGPRRTQYF
TGTGCCAGCAGCTTACCGGGACAGGGTCCCCGGAGGACCCAGTACTTC
>once|NA|TRBJ2-7|TRBV5-1
CASSLHRDSHEQYF
TGCGCCAGCAGCTTGCACAGGGATTCCCACGAGCAGTACTTC
>NA|NA|TRBJ2-5|TRBV4-1
CASSQVLQETQYF
TGCGCCAGCAGCCAGGTCTTACAAGAGACCCAGTACTTC
>NA|NA|TRBJ2-2|TRBV5-1
CASSLGYTGELFF
TGCGCCAGCAGCTTGGGGTACACCGGGGAGCTGTTTTTT
>NA|TRBD1|TRBJ2-7|TRBV3-1/TRBV3-2
CASSPGTGPYEQYF
TGTGCCAGCAGCCCCGGGACAGGACCCTACGAGCAGTACTTC
>NA|NA|TRBJ1-5|TRBV5-1
CASSLETGFQPQHF
TGCGCCAGCAGCTTGGAAACGGGGTTTCAGCCCCAGCATTTT
>NA|TRBD1|TRBJ1-2|TRBV10-3
CAISEGMGTDSNYGYTF
TGTGCCATCAGTGAGGGTATGGGGACAGATTCTAACTATGGCTACACCTTC